Each of the 21 T cell receptor beta chains below was sequenced from the same sample in a study of breast tumors, draining lymph nodes, adjacent tissues. Breast cancer patients provided tissue from their axillary draining lymph nodes. TCRdb used MiXCR to reprocess the multiplex PCR reads, holding one entry per CDR3 protein. The table shows 170,000 or so distinct CDR3 sequences, with 25% to 40% occurring only once. Source material: axillary lymph node tissue. The receptors derive from a female donor with breast cancer. Some clones in this sample may be carry-over from other donors' samples.

In its sample, this clonotype was seen many times. CDR3 amino acids: CASSPNSGRGANVLTF. The CDR3 nucleotides read TGTGCCAGCAGTCCTAACAGTGGGCGGGGGGCCAACGTCCTGACTTTC. The V gene is TRBV11-1, the J gene TRBJ2-6, with D unclear. Trimming cost V 6 bases and J 4 bases, with 16 bases left between them. Germline V CDR1 and CDR2: SGHAT, FQDESV (reference sequence). This CDR3 is 16 amino acids long.

This clonotype was counted many times. The chain is built from TRBV10-3 and TRBJ2-7; D might be TRBD2 (6 bases). Deletions cut 3 bases from V and 4 bases from J, with 13 bases between. The CDR3 has 14 amino acids. Germline CDR1 and CDR2: ENHRY and SYGVKD. CDR3 coding DNA: TGTGCCATCAGTGATTCGCTAGCGCAATACGAGCAGTACTTC. This codes for CAISDSLAQYEQYF.

This clonotype was detected only a few times. A read error may explain this, as a much larger clone is one base away. The chain links TRBV7-8 to TRBJ2-7; 8 positions match TRBD2. The CDR3 covers 15 residues. V lost 5 bases, J lost 6 bases, and 12 bases stayed unmatched. CDR1 and CDR2 from the germline V gene are SGHVS and FQNEAQ. The DNA for the CDR3 is TGTGCCAGCAGCATTAGCGGGAAGGCTTATTCCGAGCAGTACTTC. It specifies CASSISGKAYSEQYF.

A note on this clonotype: Possible read error: a much larger clone is one base away. This chain joins TRBV4-2 and TRBJ2-1; tentative D call: TRBD2 (6 bases). This CDR3 region has 15 residues. Deletions cut 0 bases from V and 7 bases from J, with 13 bases between. CDR1 is LGHNA, CDR2 YNFKEQ, per germline. The CDR3 region is CASSQDWRLDNEQFF. The CDR3 DNA reads TGTGCCAGCAGCCAAGATTGGAGACTAGATAATGAGCAGTTCTTC.

The rearrangement uses TRBV6-1 and TRBJ2-5; D is perhaps TRBD2 (5 bases). The CDR3 totals 15 residues. CDR1 MNHNS and CDR2 SASEGT come from the germline V gene. V was clipped by 7 bases and J by 5 bases, with 20 bases between them. The CDR3 nucleotides are TGTGCCAGCAAGGAGGTGGGAAACCTGGCGGAGACCCAGTACTTC. This translates into CASKEVGNLAETQYF.

This clonotype was observed at least ten times. The CDR3 DNA reads as TGTGCCAGCAGCTTCCGTACAGGGTGGGAGACCCAGTACTTC. Its protein is CASSFRTGWETQYF. V gene TRBV11-3 combines with J gene TRBJ2-5; weak D call: TRBD1 (6 bases). The V and J ends lost 3 bases and 5 bases respectively, with 13 bases between them. CDR1 is SGHNT and CDR2 is YENEEA in the germline V gene. The CDR3 contains 14 residues.

Details on this clonotype: As the CDR3 is not closed by the conserved phenylalanine or tryptophan, this likely results from a read error. The DNA is left out, because the CDR3 cannot be placed on it with certainty; the CDR3 is given as TCRdb lists it. V usage is TRBV7-3 and J usage is TRBJ2-2. With termini counted, the CDR3 has 14 amino acids. CDR1 and CDR2 from the germline V gene are SGHTA and FQGTGA. CDR3 protein: CASSLLGNTGELCA.

Note on this clonotype: A read error is possible here, since a much larger clone lies one base away. The V call is TRBV29-1, the J call TRBJ2-3; D gene uncertain. The tail of the sequence fits TRBJ2-2 better, so the J call may be wrong. The CDR3 contains 8 residues. Germline loops: CDR1 SQVTM, CDR2 ANQGSEA. Here the CDR3 reads CSAEGLFF. In DNA form, the CDR3 reads TGCAGCGCTGAAGGGCTGTTTTTT.

The chain joins TRBV27 to TRBJ2-3; TRBD1 is a possible D gene (6 bases). In germline, CDR1 is MNHEY, CDR2 SMNVEV (reference sequence). V gave up 5 bases and J gave up 1 base, with 10 bases separating them. CDR3 length: 14 residues. The CDR3 DNA is TGTGCCAGCAGTACAGACAGGCGCACAGATACGCAGTATTTT. Its translation is CASSTDRRTDTQYF.

The gene calls are TRBV18 and TRBJ1-3, with D possibly being TRBD1 (5 bases). CDR1 is KGHSH, CDR2 LQKENI, per germline. Between the trimmed V and J ends, which lost 2 bases and 0 bases, there was a span of 11 bases. CDR3 length: 16 residues. The CDR3 sequence is CASSPDGTVSGNTIYF. The CDR3 DNA reads TGTGCCAGCTCACCAGATGGGACGGTCTCTGGAAACACCATATATTTT.

In regard to this clonotype: This clone may be a read error of a much larger clone one base away. CDR3 nucleotide sequence: TGTGCCAGCAGTTTCGGGGGTGAGCAGTTCTTC. It specifies CASSFGGEQFF. The gene calls are TRBV12-3 or TRBV12-4 and TRBJ2-1; tentative D call: TRBD2 (6 bases). Trimming stripped 3 bases from V and 9 bases from J, with 6 bases between. The CDR3 length is 11 residues.

Concerning this clonotype itself: The junction departs from germline at one end; a sequencing error may be responsible. The genes are TRBV2 and TRBJ1-6, with 7 nucleotides matching TRBD1. The CDR3 totals 15 residues. Per the germline V gene, CDR1 is SNHLY and CDR2 is FYNNEI. CDR3 in DNA: TGTGCCAGGGGAAGGACGGGACAGCATGATTCACTCCTCCACTTT. Translated, it gives CARGRTGQHDSLLHF.

This clonotype was counted a few times. The V call is TRBV6-5, the J call TRBJ1-2, with 8 bases that match TRBD1. Germline V gene sequence: CDR1 MNHEY, CDR2 SVGAGI. CDR3 length: 14 residues. V gave up 5 bases and J gave up 3 bases; unmatched junction bases: 5. CDR3 sequence reads: CASSPSTGDYGYTF. CDR3 nucleotide sequence: TGTGCCAGCAGTCCGTCGACAGGGGACTATGGCTACACCTTC.

This clonotype was seen a handful of times. With a much larger clone just one base away, this may be a read error. This chain links TRBV6-1 with TRBJ1-2, with TRBD1 matching 10 bases. CDR3 length: 16 residues. V trimming: 5 bases; J trimming: 6 bases; junction bases outside the gene matches: 12. Germline CDR1 is MNHNS and CDR2 is SASEGT. The CDR3 nucleotides read TGTGCCAGCAGTCATGCTAGGGGACAGGGGAGGAATGGCTACACCTTC. Its translation is CASSHARGQGRNGYTF.

This clonotype is judged medium-sized (0.01 to 0.1%). The chain carries TRBV7-8 and TRBJ2-3, with TRBD2 as a possible D gene (5 bases). The CDR3 runs to 15 residues. Between the trimmed V and J ends, which lost 6 bases and 1 base, there was a span of 14 bases. Germline V gives CDR1 SGHVS, CDR2 FQNEAQ. CDR3 coding DNA: TGTGCCAGCAGTCAACTAGTCCCCCGCACAGATACGCAGTATTTT. It codes for CASSQLVPRTDTQYF.

Comment on this clonotype: Without the conserved terminal phenylalanine or tryptophan, this CDR3 likely stems from a read error. The V call is TRBV29-1, the J call TRBJ1-2; unclear D gene. Trimming pared 8 bases from V and 5 bases from J, leaving 18 bases between. The CDR3 length is 13 residues. Germline CDR1 reads SQVTM; CDR2 reads ANQGSEA. CDR3 DNA sequence: TGCAGCTTACCACCCCCAGGTCGTTATGGCTACACCTCC. This translates into CSLPPPGRYGYTS.

The V call is TRBV25-1, the J call TRBJ2-1, with D hard to call. There are 15 residues in the CDR3. V lost 4 bases, J lost 5 bases, and 15 bases lay in between. CDR1 is MGHDK, CDR2 SYGVNS, per germline. This chain's CDR3 is CASSAKSVSNNEQFF. The CDR3 DNA reads TGTGCCAGCAGTGCTAAATCGGTCAGCAACAATGAGCAGTTCTTC.

Remarks on this clonotype: A read error may explain this, as a much larger clone is one base away. The chain has TRBV6-6 and TRBJ1-5; D remains ambiguous. This CDR3 is built from 13 residues. Germline lookup yields CDR1 MNHNY and CDR2 SVGAGI (reference sequence). V lost 5 bases, J lost 0 bases, and 5 bases lay in between. The CDR3 nucleotides are TGTGCCAGCAGTCTTCGTAGCAATCAGCCCCAGCATTTT. This encodes CASSLRSNQPQHF.

This clonotype appeared once. V gene TRBV7-2 combines with J gene TRBJ2-5; D is uncertain. V was cut by 3 bases and J by 1 base, with 6 bases left in between. The CDR3 contains 13 residues. Germline CDR1 and CDR2: SGHTA and FQGNSA. Here the CDR3 DNA reads TGTGCCAGCAGCTTCGGTGGCCAAGAGACCCAGTACTTC. This translates into CASSFGGQETQYF.

Details on this clonotype: At one of its ends the junction is not consistent with the germline gene, which may arise from a read error. The V and J genes are TRBV30 and TRBJ1-1; 7 nucleotides agree with TRBD1. Germline values: CDR1 GTSNPN, CDR2 SVGIG (reference sequence). The CDR3 is made up of 13 amino acids. CDR3 sequence: CAWRGQAGTEASF. Written as DNA, the CDR3 is TGTGCCTGGAGAGGACAGGCCGGCACTGAAGCTTCCTTT.

The chain has TRBV3-1 and TRBJ2-3, with a tentative D call TRBD2 (6 bases). Trimming left V 1 base short and J 5 bases short, with 13 bases between. CDR1 is LGHDT and CDR2 is YNNKEL in the germline V gene (reference sequence). The CDR3 is 15 amino acids. The CDR3 region is CASSQAGVRGDTQYF. CDR3 coding DNA: TGTGCCAGCAGCCAAGCGGGAGTTCGCGGAGATACGCAGTATTTT.